This entry lists 29 T cell receptor beta chains sequenced from one sample in a study of shared clonotypes between healthy human individuals. Profiling relied on immunoSEQ multiplex PCR, and the TCRdb table lists in-frame clones only, not all of them. The sample shows some 1 million clones, roughly 75% of them seen only once. The sequenced sample consisted of memory CD4+ T cells sorted from blood. Stated subset: CD45RA-negative fraction. Every receptor here comes from a man between 18 and 35 years old in good health.

In this sample, this clone turned up a few times. This chain joins TRBV2 and TRBJ2-4; 10 bases match TRBD2. The CDR3 is made up of 18 amino acids. J lost 0 bases, V lost 2 bases, and 7 bases had no gene match. Germline CDR1 reads SNHLY; CDR2 reads FYNNEI. The DNA for the CDR3 is TGTGCCAGCAGTGAAAGGCTAGCGGGAGATAGAGCCAAAAACATTCAGTACTTC. This sequence encodes CASSERLAGDRAKNIQYF.

The chain joins TRBV28 to TRBJ1-2; a weak D match, TRBD1 (6 bases). The ends were cut back, 4 bases at V and 4 bases at J, with 10 bases in the middle. Looked up from germline, CDR1 is MDHEN and CDR2 is SYDVKM. The length of the CDR3 is 13 residues. CDR3 sequence: CASSSDSSYGYTF. The CDR3 nucleotides are TGTGCCAGCAGTTCGGACAGTTCCTATGGCTACACCTTC.

Regarding this clone: Other nucleotide sequences from this sample produce the same CDR3. V gene TRBV6-6 combines with J gene TRBJ2-2; D is unresolved. Germline lookup yields CDR1 MNHNY and CDR2 SVGAGI (reference sequence). The CDR3 totals 14 residues. V lost 5 bases to trimming and J lost 2 bases, with 9 bases between them. In DNA, the CDR3 is TGTGCCAGCAGTCCCCCGGGTAACACCGGGGAGCTGTTTTTT. As protein: CASSPPGNTGELFF.

CDR3: CASSIGTGRNSPLHF. CDR3 nucleotides: TGTGCCAGTAGTATCGGGACAGGGAGAAATTCACCCCTCCACTTT. This rearrangement joins TRBV19 to TRBJ1-6; 9 positions match TRBD1. CDR1 is LNHDA and CDR2 is SQIVND in the germline V gene (reference sequence). The CDR3 is 15 residues long. The V and J ends lost 3 bases and 7 bases, in that order; junction bases with no gene match: 4.

V is TRBV11-2 and J is TRBJ2-7; 13 bases line up with TRBD2. The CDR3 length is 18 residues. V gave up 1 base and J gave up 3 bases; unmatched junction bases: 9. The germline CDR1 and CDR2 sequences are SGHAT and FQNNGV. The CDR3 bases are TGTGCCAGCAGCTTAGCCCTCCGACTAGCGGGGGGAAGCTACGAGCAGTACTTC. Its protein product is CASSLALRLAGGSYEQYF. Using reference TRBV11-2 and TRBJ2-7 for the parts outside the CDR3, the full variable domain is EAGVAQSPRYKIIEKRQSVAFWCNPISGHATLYWYQQILGQGPKLLIQFQNNGVVDDSQLPKDRFSAERLKGVDSTLKIQPAKLEDSAVYLCASSLALRLAGGSYEQYFGPGTRLTVT.

The chain combines TRBV28 with TRBJ2-3, with unresolved D. The CDR3 contains 10 residues. The V end was cut by 9 bases, the J end by 4 bases, with 5 bases between. CDR1 is MDHEN and CDR2 is SYDVKM in the germline V gene. The CDR3 region has the DNA TGTGCCAGTCTCGCAGATACGCAGTATTTT. Its protein product is CASLADTQYF.

This clone was counted only a few times. V usage is TRBV7-2 and J usage is TRBJ2-5; 9 bases line up with TRBD1. CDR1 is SGHTA and CDR2 is FQGNSA in the germline V gene. This CDR3 has 14 amino acids. Trimming removed 5 bases from V and 4 bases from J; junction bases left unmatched: 5. As DNA, the CDR3 is TGTGCCAGCAGCATGGGGACAGGGACAGAGACCCAGTACTTC. This codes for CASSMGTGTETQYF.

With regard to this clone: This sample also contains other DNA sequences that code for the same CDR3. The J gene is TRBJ1-1, the V gene TRBV5-1; 8 bases map to TRBD1. V trimming: 3 bases; J trimming: 2 bases; junction bases outside the gene matches: 6. The germline CDR1 and CDR2 sequences are SGHRS and YFSETQ. This CDR3 region has 15 residues. This CDR3 reads CASSSQGAGNTEAFF. DNA for the CDR3: TGCGCCAGCAGCTCCCAGGGGGCGGGAAACACTGAAGCTTTCTTT.

The J gene is TRBJ1-1, the V gene TRBV10-2; no reliable D call. Germline V lookup: CDR1 WSHSY, CDR2 SAAADI. Between the trimmed V and J ends, which lost 6 bases and 1 base, there was a span of 9 bases. The CDR3 length is 13 residues. DNA for the CDR3: TGCGCCAGCAGGCTACCGGCGAACACTGAAGCTTTCTTT. Encoded protein: CASRLPANTEAFF.

The genes are TRBV9 and TRBJ2-3, with TRBD1 matching 7 bases. The V segment lost 4 bases and the J segment 0 bases; nucleotides outside the gene matches: 8. The germline V gene encodes CDR1 SGDLS and CDR2 YYNGEE. This CDR3 spans 16 amino acids. The CDR3 reads CASSPSTGTSTDTQYF. The CDR3 DNA follows: TGTGCCAGCAGCCCCTCGACAGGGACGAGCACAGATACGCAGTATTTT.

This chain uses TRBV5-4 with TRBJ2-5, with D maybe TRBD2 (6 bases). The germline V gene encodes CDR1 SGHNT and CDR2 YYREEE (reference sequence). The CDR3 covers 12 residues. V gave up 4 bases and J gave up 10 bases, with 14 bases separating them. CDR3 in amino acids: CASSQGTYDQYF. CDR3 coding DNA: TGTGCCAGCAGCCAAGGGACTTACGACCAGTACTTC.

The gene calls are TRBV6-1 and TRBJ1-6, with D unclear. The CDR3 runs 15 residues. Trimming stripped 1 base from V and 9 bases from J, with 13 bases between. CDR1 and CDR2 from the germline V gene are MNHNS and SASEGT. DNA for the CDR3: TGTGCCAGCAGTGAAGTGTGGCAGTTCGGTTCACCCCTCCACTTT. Translated, it gives CASSEVWQFGSPLHF.

The chain employs TRBV6-1 and TRBJ2-2; 10 bases map to TRBD1. In germline, CDR1 is MNHNS, CDR2 SASEGT. This CDR3 region has 14 residues. Losses at the gene ends were 6 bases for V and 8 bases for J; bases not matched to a gene: 6. In DNA form, the CDR3 reads TGTGCCAGCAGGAGGACAGGGGGTGCGGGGGAGCTGTTTTTT. Translating gives CASRRTGGAGELFF.

The rearrangement links TRBV6-5 to TRBJ1-6; possible D gene TRBD1, 5 bases. The V and J ends lost 0 bases and 10 bases respectively, with 13 bases between them. The CDR3 runs 15 residues. Germline V lookup: CDR1 MNHEY, CDR2 SVGAGI. CDR3 coding DNA: TGTGCCAGCAGTTACTCGGTGGGTGGGGGATCACCCCTCCACTTT. This sequence encodes CASSYSVGGGSPLHF.

The sample holds a few counts of this clone. The chain links TRBV19 to TRBJ1-5; D uncertain. Germline V gene data show CDR1 as LNHDA and CDR2 as SQIVND (reference sequence). CDR3 length equals 17 residues. Trimming took 5 bases from V and 6 from J, leaving 23 bases between them. The CDR3 is CASSPAWNYGLSQPQHF. The CDR3 bases are TGTGCCAGTAGTCCCGCCTGGAATTACGGGTTGTCTCAGCCCCAGCATTTT.

The chain is built from TRBV18 and TRBJ1-4, with no clear D. Trimming left V 0 bases short and J 1 base short, with 12 bases between. In germline, CDR1 is KGHSH, CDR2 LQKENI. The CDR3 runs to 17 residues. The CDR3 nucleotides are TGTGCCAGCTCACCACCCGCGGGGATCGGAACTAATGAAAAACTGTTTTTT. Translating it yields CASSPPAGIGTNEKLFF.

This chain uses TRBV7-9 with TRBJ2-1, with D tentatively TRBD1 or TRBD2 (5 bases each). Trimming took off 5 bases at V and 5 bases at J, with 10 bases between the two ends. The germline V gene has CDR1 SEHNR and CDR2 FQNEAQ (reference sequence). CDR3 length: 13 amino acids. CDR3 residues: CASSRDPHNEQFF. The DNA for the CDR3 is TGTGCCAGCAGCCGGGACCCACACAATGAGCAGTTCTTC.

V is TRBV11-2 and J is TRBJ2-1; tentative D call: TRBD2 (6 bases). V lost 2 bases, J lost 2 bases, and 19 bases lay in between. CDR3 length: 18 amino acids. Germline loops: CDR1 SGHAT, CDR2 FQNNGV. The CDR3 bases are TGTGCCAGCAGCTTAAAGGGACTGTCTTCATTAACCTACAATGAGCAGTTCTTC. Amino acids: CASSLKGLSSLTYNEQFF.

Remarks on this clone: The same CDR3 can be traced to other DNA sequences in this sample. This chain joins TRBV7-2 and TRBJ2-7; 10 nucleotides match TRBD2. The CDR3 runs 14 residues. Looked up from germline, CDR1 is SGHTA and CDR2 is FQGNSA. The V and J ends lost 5 bases and 3 bases, in that order; junction bases with no gene match: 4. This CDR3 is CASSVGLASYEQYF. DNA for the CDR3: TGTGCCAGCAGCGTGGGACTAGCGAGCTACGAGCAGTACTTC.

In its sample, this clone was seen a few times. CDR3 region: CASSIKALAGGSNTGELFF. The CDR3 DNA is TGTGCCAGCTCTATCAAGGCTCTAGCGGGAGGATCGAACACCGGGGAGCTGTTTTTT. The chain combines TRBV18 with TRBJ2-2; 11 bases are a match to TRBD2. J was trimmed by 0 bases and V by 6 bases; bases with no gene match: 12. The CDR3 runs 19 residues. The V gene's germline CDR1 is KGHSH and CDR2 LQKENI.

This rearrangement joins TRBV7-9 to TRBJ2-2, with TRBD1 as a possible D gene (5 bases). With 2 bases removed from V and 4 bases from J, the gap between germline ends came to 11 bases. The germline gives CDR1 SEHNR, CDR2 FQNEAQ (reference sequence). The CDR3 is made up of 15 amino acids. The chain's CDR3 is CASSLQGTPTGELFF. DNA for the CDR3: TGTGCCAGCAGCTTACAGGGAACCCCCACCGGGGAGCTGTTTTTT.

The V gene is TRBV30, the J gene TRBJ2-7; D not certain. The CDR3 length is 15 residues. Germline CDR1 reads GTSNPN; CDR2 reads SVGIG (reference sequence). The V end lost 5 bases, the J end lost 2 bases, and 19 bases lay between the germline ends. The CDR3 reads CAWVYPGFLTYEQYF. The CDR3 coding sequence is TGTGCCTGGGTCTATCCGGGTTTTCTTACCTACGAGCAGTACTTC.

V is TRBV7-9 and J is TRBJ1-1, with D unresolved. V was cut by 3 bases and J by 5 bases, with 10 bases left in between. CDR1 is SEHNR, CDR2 FQNEAQ, per germline (reference sequence). The CDR3 extends over 13 amino acids. The CDR3 DNA follows: TGTGCCAGCAGCTTGGATGCGAGGACTGAAGCTTTCTTT. This encodes CASSLDARTEAFF.

This clone was recorded once. The J gene is TRBJ2-5, the V gene TRBV6-5, with TRBD1 identical over 7 bases. The CDR3 covers 13 residues. V gave up 6 bases and J gave up 4 bases; unmatched junction bases: 5. CDR1 is MNHEY and CDR2 is SVGAGI in the germline V gene. The CDR3 coding sequence is TGTGCCAGCAGGCATACAGGGGCAGAGACCCAGTACTTC. Residues: CASRHTGAETQYF.

CDR3 coding DNA: TGTGCCAGCAGCCAAGGAACAGGTGGGGGTCTTTCACCCCTCCACTTT. It is translated as CASSQGTGGGLSPLHF. The chain couples TRBV14 to TRBJ1-6; D may be TRBD1 (5 bases). The CDR3 spans 16 residues. V was pared by 1 base and J by 9 bases, with 16 bases between. Germline CDR1 and CDR2: SGHDN and FVKESK.

This chain links TRBV28 with TRBJ2-7, with D possibly TRBD2 on 6 matching bases. V lost 8 bases to trimming and J lost 2 bases, with 16 bases between them. Germline-derived CDR1 and CDR2 are MDHEN and SYDVKM. CDR3 size: 14 residues. In DNA form, the CDR3 reads TGTGCCAGCTCTCGGGCGGGGAATACCTACGAGCAGTACTTC. Protein sequence: CASSRAGNTYEQYF.

The chain couples TRBV15 to TRBJ2-5, with 8 bases identical to TRBD1. Per germline, CDR1 LNHNV and CDR2 YYDKDF (reference sequence). CDR3 length: 12 residues. V was pared by 5 bases and J by 4 bases, with 0 bases of the junction left unmatched. CDR3 in DNA: TGTGCCACCAGCGGACAGGGAGAGACCCAGTACTTC. Amino acids: CATSGQGETQYF. The entire variable domain, with the rest obtained from reference TRBV15 and TRBJ2-5, is as follows: DAMVIQNPRYQVTQFGKPVTLSCSQTLNHNVMYWYQQKSSQAPKLLFHYYDKDFNNEADTPDNFQSRRPNTSFCFLDIRSPGLGDTAMYLCATSGQGETQYFGPGTRLLVL.

This clone was counted many times. This sequence joins TRBV28 and TRBJ2-7; 9 bases agree with TRBD2. After removal of 2 bases from V and 3 bases from J, the junction contained 5 bases not matched to a gene. Germline CDR1 MDHEN, CDR2 SYDVKM. The CDR3 contains 15 residues. For the CDR3, the DNA is TGTGCCAGCAGTTTAGGGCTAGCGGGGAACTACGAGCAGTACTTC. Amino acids: CASSLGLAGNYEQYF.

The genes are TRBV19 and TRBJ2-4; the D gene is possibly TRBD2 (7 bases). Per germline, CDR1 LNHDA and CDR2 SQIVND (reference sequence). The CDR3 length is 16 residues. V gave up 1 base and J gave up 2 bases, with 12 bases separating them. The CDR3 here is CASSIAAGATKNIQYF. CDR3 DNA sequence: TGTGCCAGTAGTATAGCTGCGGGGGCTACCAAAAACATTCAGTACTTC.